This section outlines one T cell receptor (beta chain) sequence together with its context. This sample was taken from a study of cytotoxic CD8 clonotypes in ibrutinib-treated CLL. V shed 11 bases and J 3 bases; nucleotides not matched to a gene: 11. Germline lookup yields CDR1 MDHEN and CDR2 SYDVKM. The CDR3 consists of 14 residues. Data came from immunoSEQ multiplex PCR; TCRdb stores just in-frame clones and leaves some out. The sample has around 140,000 clones; around 85% are singletons. TCR beta library input comprised roughly 1.8 micrograms of genomic DNA from cryopreserved PBMCs. The origin of this receptor is a human donor with chronic lymphocytic leukemia. The V call is TRBV28, the J call TRBJ2-7; 9 nucleotides line up with TRBD2. The sample in question was PBMCs, obtained after 24 months of ibrutinib treatment. CDR3 residues: CASRGSGGFYEQYF. The CDR3 DNA reads as TGTGCCTCCCGGGGTAGCGGGGGCTTCTACGAGCAGTACTTC.